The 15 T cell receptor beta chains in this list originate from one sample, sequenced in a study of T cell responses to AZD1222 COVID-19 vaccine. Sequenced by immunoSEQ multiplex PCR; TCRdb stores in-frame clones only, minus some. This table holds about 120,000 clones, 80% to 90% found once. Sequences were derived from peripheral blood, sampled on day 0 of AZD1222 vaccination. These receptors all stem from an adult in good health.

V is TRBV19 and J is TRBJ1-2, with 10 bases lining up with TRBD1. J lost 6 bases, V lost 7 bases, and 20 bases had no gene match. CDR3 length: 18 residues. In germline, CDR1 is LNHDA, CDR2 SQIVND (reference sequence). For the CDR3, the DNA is TGTGCCAGTACCCCCTCGCCCGGGACAGGGGCGCGAGTCCATGGCTACACCTTC. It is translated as CASTPSPGTGARVHGYTF.

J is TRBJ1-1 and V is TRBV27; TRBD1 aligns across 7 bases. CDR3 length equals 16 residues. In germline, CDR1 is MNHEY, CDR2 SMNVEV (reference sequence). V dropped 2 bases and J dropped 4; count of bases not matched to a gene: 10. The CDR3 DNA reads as TGTGCCAGCAGTTTAGTGAGGACAGGTGGGACCACTGAAGCTTTCTTT. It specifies CASSLVRTGGTTEAFF.

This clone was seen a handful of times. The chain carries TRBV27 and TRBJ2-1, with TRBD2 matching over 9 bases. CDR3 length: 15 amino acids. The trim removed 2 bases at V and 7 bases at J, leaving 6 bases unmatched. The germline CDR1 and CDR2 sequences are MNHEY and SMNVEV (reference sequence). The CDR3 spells CASSLSSGGRNEQFF. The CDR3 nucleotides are TGTGCCAGCAGTTTAAGTAGCGGGGGACGGAATGAGCAGTTCTTC.

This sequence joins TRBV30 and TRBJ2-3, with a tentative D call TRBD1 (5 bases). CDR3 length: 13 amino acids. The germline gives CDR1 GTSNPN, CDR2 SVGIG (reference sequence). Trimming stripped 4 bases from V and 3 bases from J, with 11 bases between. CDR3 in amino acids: CAWKRAGTDTQYF. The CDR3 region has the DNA TGTGCCTGGAAACGGGCAGGGACAGATACGCAGTATTTT.

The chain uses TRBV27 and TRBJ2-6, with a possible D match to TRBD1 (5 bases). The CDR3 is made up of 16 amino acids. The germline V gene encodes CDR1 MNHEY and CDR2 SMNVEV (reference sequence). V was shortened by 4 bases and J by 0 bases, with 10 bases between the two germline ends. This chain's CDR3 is CASSSDTISGANVLTF. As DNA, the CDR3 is TGTGCCAGCAGTTCGGACACTATCTCTGGGGCCAACGTCCTGACTTTC.

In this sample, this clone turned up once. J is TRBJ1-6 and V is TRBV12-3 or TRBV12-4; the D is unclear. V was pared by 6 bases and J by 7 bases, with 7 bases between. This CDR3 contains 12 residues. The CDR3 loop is CASRFGNSPLHF. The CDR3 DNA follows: TGTGCCAGCAGGTTCGGCAATTCACCCCTCCACTTT.

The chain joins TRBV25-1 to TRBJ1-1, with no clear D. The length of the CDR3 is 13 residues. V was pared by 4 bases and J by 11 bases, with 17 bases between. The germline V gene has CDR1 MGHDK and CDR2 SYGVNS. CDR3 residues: CASSGHSSGQAFF. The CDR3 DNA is TGTGCCAGCAGTGGACACAGTTCGGGTCAGGCTTTCTTT.

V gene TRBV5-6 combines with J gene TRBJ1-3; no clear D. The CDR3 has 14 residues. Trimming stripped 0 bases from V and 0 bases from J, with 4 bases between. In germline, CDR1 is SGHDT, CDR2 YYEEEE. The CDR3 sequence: CASSLVLSGNTIYF. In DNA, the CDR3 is TGTGCCAGCAGCTTGGTACTCTCTGGAAACACCATATATTTT. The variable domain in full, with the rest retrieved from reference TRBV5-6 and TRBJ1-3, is DAGVTQSPTHLIKTRGQQVTLRCSPKSGHDTVSWYQQALGQGPQFIFQYYEEEERQRGNFPDRFSGHQFPNYSSELNVNALLLGDSALYLCASSLVLSGNTIYFGEGSWLTVV.

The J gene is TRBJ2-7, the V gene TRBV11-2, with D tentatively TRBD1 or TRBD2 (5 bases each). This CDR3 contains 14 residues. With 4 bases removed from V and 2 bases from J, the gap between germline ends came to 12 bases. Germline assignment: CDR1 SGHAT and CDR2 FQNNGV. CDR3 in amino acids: CASSSIRGAYEQYF. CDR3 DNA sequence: TGTGCCAGCAGCTCCATACGAGGGGCCTACGAGCAGTACTTC. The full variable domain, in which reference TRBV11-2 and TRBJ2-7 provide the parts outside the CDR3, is EAGVAQSPRYKIIEKRQSVAFWCNPISGHATLYWYQQILGQGPKLLIQFQNNGVVDDSQLPKDRFSAERLKGVDSTLKIQPAKLEDSAVYLCASSSIRGAYEQYFGPGTRLTVT.

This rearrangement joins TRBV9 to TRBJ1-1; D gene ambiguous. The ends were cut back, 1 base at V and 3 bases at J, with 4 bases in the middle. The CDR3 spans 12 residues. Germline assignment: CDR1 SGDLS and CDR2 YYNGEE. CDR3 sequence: CASSVTDTEAFF. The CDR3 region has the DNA TGTGCCAGCAGCGTAACAGACACTGAAGCTTTCTTT.

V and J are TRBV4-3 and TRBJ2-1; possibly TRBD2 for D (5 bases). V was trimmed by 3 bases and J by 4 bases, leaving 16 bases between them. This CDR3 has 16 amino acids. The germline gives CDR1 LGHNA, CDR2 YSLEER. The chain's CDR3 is CASSHTRRLTYNEQFF. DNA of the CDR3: TGCGCCAGCAGCCACACCCGGCGACTAACTTACAATGAGCAGTTCTTC.

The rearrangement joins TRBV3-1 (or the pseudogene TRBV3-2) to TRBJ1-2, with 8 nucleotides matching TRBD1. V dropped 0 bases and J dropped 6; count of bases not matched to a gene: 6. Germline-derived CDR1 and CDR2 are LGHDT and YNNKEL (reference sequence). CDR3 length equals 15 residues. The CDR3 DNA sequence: TGTGCCAGCAGCCAAGACGGTCAGGGGGCAGATGGCTACACCTTC. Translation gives CASSQDGQGADGYTF.

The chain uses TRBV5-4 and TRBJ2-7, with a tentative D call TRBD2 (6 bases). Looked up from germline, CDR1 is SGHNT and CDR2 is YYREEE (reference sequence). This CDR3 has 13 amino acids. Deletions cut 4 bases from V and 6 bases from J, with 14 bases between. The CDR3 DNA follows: TGTGCCAGCAGCCGACGGGAGAGGGCCGAGCAGTACTTC. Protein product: CASSRRERAEQYF.

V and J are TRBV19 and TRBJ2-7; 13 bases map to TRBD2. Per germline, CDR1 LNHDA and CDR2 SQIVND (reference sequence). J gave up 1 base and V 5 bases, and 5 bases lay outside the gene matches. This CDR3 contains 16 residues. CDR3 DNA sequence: TGTGCCAGTAGTCCCCGACTAGCGGGAGGTTCCTACGAGCAGTACTTC. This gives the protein CASSPRLAGGSYEQYF.

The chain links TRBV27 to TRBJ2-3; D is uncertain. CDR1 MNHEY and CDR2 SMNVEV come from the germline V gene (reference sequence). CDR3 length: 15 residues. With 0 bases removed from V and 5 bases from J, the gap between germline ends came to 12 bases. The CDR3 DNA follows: TGTGCCAGCAGTTTATCGATTCGTGGGCTAGATACGCAGTATTTT. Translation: CASSLSIRGLDTQYF.